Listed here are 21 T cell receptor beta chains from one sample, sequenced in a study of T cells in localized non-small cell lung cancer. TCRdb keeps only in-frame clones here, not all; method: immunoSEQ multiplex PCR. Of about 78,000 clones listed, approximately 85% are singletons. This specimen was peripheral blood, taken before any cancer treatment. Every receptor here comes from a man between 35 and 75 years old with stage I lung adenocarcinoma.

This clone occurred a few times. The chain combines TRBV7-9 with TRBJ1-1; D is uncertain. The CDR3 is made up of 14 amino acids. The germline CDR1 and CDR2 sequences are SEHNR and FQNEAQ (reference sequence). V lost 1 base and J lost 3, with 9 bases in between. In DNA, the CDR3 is TGTGCCAGCAGCTTAGGGGTTAGATACACTGAAGCTTTCTTT. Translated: CASSLGVRYTEAFF.

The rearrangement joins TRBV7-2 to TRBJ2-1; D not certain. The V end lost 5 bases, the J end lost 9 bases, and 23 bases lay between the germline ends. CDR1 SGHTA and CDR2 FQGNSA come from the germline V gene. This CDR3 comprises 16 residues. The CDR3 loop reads CASSASPRKIDGEQFF. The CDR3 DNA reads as TGTGCCAGCAGCGCAAGCCCCCGTAAGATAGACGGTGAGCAGTTCTTC.

Here the CDR3 DNA reads TGCAGCGTTGAAGAAGAGGACTATGGCTACACCTTC. It codes for CSVEEEDYGYTF. The J gene is TRBJ1-2, the V gene TRBV29-1; D remains unclear. This CDR3 contains 12 residues. Trimming pared 0 bases from V and 3 bases from J, leaving 5 bases between. Germline V lookup: CDR1 SQVTM, CDR2 ANQGSEA.

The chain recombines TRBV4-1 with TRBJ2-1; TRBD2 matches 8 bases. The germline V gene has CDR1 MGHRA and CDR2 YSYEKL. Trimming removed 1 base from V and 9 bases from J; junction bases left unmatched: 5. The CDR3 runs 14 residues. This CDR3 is CASSQVNGGVEQFF. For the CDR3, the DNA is TGCGCCAGCAGCCAAGTAAACGGGGGGGTTGAGCAGTTCTTC.

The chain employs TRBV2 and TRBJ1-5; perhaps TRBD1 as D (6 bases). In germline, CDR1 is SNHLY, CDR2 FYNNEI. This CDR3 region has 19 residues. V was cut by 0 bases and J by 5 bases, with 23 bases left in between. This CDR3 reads CASSEATLGAGGEDQPQHF. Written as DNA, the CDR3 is TGTGCCAGCAGTGAAGCAACGCTGGGGGCCGGGGGTGAGGATCAGCCCCAGCATTTT.

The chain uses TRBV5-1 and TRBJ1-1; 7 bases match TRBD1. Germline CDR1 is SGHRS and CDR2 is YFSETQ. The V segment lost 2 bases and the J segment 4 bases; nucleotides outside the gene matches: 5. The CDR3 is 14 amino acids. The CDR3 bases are TGCGCCAGCAGCTTAACAGGGGTGAGCACTGAAGCTTTCTTT. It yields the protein CASSLTGVSTEAFF.

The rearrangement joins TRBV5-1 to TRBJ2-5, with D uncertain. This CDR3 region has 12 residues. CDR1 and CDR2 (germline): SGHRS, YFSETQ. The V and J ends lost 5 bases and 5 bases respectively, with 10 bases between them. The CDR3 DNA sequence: TGCGCCAGCAGTCGGGTGGGGGAGACCCAGTACTTC. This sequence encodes CASSRVGETQYF.

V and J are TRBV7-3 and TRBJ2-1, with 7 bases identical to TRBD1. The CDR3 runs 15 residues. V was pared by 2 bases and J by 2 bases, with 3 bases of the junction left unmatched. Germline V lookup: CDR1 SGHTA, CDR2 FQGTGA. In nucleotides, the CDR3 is TGTGCCAGCAGCTTACGACAGGGCACCTACAATGAGCAGTTCTTC. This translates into CASSLRQGTYNEQFF.

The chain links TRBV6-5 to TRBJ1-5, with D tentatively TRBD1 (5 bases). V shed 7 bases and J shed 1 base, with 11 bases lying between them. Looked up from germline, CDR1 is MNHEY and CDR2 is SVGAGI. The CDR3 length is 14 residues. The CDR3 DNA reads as TGTGCCAGCATGGCTCGGACAAGCAATCAGCCCCAGCATTTT. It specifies CASMARTSNQPQHF.

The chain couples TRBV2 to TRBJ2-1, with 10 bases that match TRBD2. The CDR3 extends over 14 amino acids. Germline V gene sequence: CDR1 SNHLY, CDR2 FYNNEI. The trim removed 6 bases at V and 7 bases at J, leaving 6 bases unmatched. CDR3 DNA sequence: TGTGCCAGCAGCTCTAGCGGGAGTGTGAATGAGCAGTTCTTC. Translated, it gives CASSSSGSVNEQFF. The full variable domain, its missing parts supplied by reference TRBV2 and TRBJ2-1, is EPEVTQTPSHQVTQMGQEVILRCVPISNHLYFYWYRQILGQKVEFLVSFYNNEISEKSEIFDDQFSVERPDGSNFTLKIRSTKLEDSAMYFCASSSSGSVNEQFFGPGTRLTVL.

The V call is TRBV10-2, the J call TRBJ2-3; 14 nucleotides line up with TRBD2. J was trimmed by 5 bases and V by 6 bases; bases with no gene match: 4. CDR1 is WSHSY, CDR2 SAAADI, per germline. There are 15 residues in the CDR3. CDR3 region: CASRGLAGEIDTQYF. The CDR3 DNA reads TGCGCCAGCAGGGGACTAGCGGGAGAAATAGATACGCAGTATTTT.

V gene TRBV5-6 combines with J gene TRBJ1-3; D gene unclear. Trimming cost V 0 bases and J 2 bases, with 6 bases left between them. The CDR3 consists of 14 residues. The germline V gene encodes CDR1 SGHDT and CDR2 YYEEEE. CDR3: CASSLASAGNTIYF. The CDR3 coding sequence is TGTGCCAGCAGCTTGGCCTCCGCTGGAAACACCATATATTTT.

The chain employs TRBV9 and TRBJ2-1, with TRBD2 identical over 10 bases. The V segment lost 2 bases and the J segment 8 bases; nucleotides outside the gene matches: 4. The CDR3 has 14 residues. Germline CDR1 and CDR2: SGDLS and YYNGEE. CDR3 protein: CASSVSGRQDEQFF. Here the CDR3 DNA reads TGTGCCAGCAGCGTTAGCGGGAGGCAGGATGAGCAGTTCTTC.

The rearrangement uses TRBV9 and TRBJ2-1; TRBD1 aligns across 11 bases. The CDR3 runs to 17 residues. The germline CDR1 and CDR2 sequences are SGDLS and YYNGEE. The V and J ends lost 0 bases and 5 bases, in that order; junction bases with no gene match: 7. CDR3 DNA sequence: TGTGCCAGCAGCGTAGTAGGACAGGGGGCGCGGGACAATGAGCAGTTCTTC. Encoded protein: CASSVVGQGARDNEQFF.

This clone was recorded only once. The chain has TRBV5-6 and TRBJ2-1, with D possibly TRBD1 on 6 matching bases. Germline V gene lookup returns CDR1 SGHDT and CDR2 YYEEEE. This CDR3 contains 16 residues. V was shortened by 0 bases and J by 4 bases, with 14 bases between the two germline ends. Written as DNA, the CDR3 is TGTGCCAGCAGCTTGGCCCTTGGCGGACAGTACAATGAGCAGTTCTTC. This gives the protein CASSLALGGQYNEQFF.

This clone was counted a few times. CDR3 nucleotides: TGTGCCAGCAGTTCGCAGGGTAAAGGGTCCAAAAACATTCAGTACTTC. Encoded protein: CASSSQGKGSKNIQYF. This sequence joins TRBV6-5 and TRBJ2-4, with D tentatively TRBD1 (5 bases). V was pared by 4 bases and J by 2 bases, with 15 bases between. Looked up from germline, CDR1 is MNHEY and CDR2 is SVGAGI. The CDR3 covers 16 residues.

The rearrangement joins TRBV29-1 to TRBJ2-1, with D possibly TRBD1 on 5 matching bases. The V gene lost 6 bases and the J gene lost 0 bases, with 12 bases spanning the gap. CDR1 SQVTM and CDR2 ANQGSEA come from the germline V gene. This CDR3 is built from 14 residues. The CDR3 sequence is CSVPGRRSYNEQFF. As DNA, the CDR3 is TGCAGCGTCCCAGGGCGCCGCTCCTACAATGAGCAGTTCTTC.

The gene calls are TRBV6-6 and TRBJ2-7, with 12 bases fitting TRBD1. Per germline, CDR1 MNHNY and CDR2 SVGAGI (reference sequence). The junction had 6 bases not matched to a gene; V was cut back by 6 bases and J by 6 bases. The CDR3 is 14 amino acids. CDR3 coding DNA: TGTGCCAGCAGGGGCGGGGACAGGGGGCCCGAGCAGTACTTC. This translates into CASRGGDRGPEQYF.

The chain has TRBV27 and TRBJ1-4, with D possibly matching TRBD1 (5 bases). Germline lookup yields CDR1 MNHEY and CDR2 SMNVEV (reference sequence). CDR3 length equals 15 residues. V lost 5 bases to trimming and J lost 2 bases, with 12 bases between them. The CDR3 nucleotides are TGTGCCAGCAGTCCCACCGGGGCCACTAATGAAAAACTGTTTTTT. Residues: CASSPTGATNEKLFF. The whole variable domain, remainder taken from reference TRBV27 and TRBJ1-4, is EAQVTQNPRYLITVTGKKLTVTCSQNMNHEYMSWYRQDPGLGLRQIYYSMNVEVTDKGDVPEGYKVSRKEKRNFPLILESPSPNQTSLYFCASSPTGATNEKLFFGSGTQLSVL.

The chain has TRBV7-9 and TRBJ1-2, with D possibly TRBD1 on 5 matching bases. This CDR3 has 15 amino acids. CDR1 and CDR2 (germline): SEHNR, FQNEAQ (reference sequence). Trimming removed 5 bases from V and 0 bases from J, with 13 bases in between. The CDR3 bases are TGTGCCAGCAGCCGACAGACAGCTACTAACTATGGCTACACCTTC. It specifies CASSRQTATNYGYTF.

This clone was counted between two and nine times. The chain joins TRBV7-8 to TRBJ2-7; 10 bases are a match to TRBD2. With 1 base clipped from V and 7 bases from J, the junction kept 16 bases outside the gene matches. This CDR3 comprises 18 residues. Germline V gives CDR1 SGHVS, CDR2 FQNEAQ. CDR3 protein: CASSLESLASGRKREQYF. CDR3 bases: TGTGCCAGCAGCTTAGAATCTCTGGCTAGCGGGAGAAAAAGAGAGCAGTACTTC. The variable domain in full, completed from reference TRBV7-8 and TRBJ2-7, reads GAGVSQSPRYKVAKRGQDVALRCDPISGHVSLFWYQQALGQGPEFLTYFQNEAQLDKSGLPSDRFFAERPEGSVSTLKIQRTQQEDSAVYLCASSLESLASGRKREQYFGPGTRLTVT.